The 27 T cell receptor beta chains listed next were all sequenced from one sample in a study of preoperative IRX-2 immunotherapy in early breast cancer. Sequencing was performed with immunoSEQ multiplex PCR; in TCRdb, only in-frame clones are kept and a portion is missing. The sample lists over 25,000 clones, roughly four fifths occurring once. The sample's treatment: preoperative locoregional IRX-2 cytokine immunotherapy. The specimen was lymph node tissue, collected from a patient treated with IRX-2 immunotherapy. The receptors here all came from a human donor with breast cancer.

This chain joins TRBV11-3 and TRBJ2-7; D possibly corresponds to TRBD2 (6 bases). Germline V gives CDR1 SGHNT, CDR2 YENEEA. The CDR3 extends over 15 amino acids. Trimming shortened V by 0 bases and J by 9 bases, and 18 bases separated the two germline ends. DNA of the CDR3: TGTGCCAGCAGCTTAGAAGTAGAGACTAGTTCCAGGCAGTACTTC. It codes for CASSLEVETSSRQYF.

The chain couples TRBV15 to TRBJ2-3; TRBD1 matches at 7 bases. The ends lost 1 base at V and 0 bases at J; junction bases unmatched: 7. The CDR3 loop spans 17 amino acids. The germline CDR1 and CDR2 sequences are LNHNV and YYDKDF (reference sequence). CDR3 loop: CATSRARGQSSTDTQYF. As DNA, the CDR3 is TGTGCCACCAGCAGAGCCCGGGGACAGAGTAGCACAGATACGCAGTATTTT.

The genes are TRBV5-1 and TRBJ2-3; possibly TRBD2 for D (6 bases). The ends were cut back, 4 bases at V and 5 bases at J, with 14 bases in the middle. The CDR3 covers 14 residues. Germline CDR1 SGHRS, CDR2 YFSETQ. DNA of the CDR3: TGCGCCAGCAGCCAAGTCCACGGGAGAGATACGCAGTATTTT. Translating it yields CASSQVHGRDTQYF. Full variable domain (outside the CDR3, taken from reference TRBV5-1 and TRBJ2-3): KAGVTQTPRYLIKTRGQQVTLSCSPISGHRSVSWYQQTPGQGLQFLFEYFSETQRNKGNFPGRFSGRQFSNSRSEMNVSTLELGDSALYLCASSQVHGRDTQYFGPGTRLTVL.

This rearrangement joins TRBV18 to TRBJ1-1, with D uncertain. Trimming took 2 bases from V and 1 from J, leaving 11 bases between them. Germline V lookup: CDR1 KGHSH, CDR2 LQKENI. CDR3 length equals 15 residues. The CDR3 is CASSPSSVRNTEAFF. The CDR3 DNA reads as TGTGCCAGCTCACCATCTTCAGTGAGGAACACTGAAGCTTTCTTT.

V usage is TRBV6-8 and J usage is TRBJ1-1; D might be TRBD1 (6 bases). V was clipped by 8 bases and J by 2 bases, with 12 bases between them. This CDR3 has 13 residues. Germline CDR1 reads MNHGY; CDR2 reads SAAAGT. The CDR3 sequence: CASPGQRNTEAFF. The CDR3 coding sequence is TGTGCCAGCCCCGGACAGCGTAACACTGAAGCTTTCTTT.

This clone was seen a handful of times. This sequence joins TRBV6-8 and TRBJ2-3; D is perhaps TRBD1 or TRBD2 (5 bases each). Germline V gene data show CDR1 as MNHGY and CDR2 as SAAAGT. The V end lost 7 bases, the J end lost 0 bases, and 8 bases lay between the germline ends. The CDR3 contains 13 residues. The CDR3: CASTGDSTDTQYF. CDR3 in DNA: TGTGCCAGCACTGGGGACAGCACAGATACGCAGTATTTT.

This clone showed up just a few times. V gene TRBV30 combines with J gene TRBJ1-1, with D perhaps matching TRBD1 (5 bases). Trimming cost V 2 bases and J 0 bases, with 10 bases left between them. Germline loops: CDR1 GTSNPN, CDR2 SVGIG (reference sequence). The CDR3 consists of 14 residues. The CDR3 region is CAWSPGTVNTEAFF. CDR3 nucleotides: TGTGCCTGGAGTCCGGGGACGGTGAACACTGAAGCTTTCTTT.

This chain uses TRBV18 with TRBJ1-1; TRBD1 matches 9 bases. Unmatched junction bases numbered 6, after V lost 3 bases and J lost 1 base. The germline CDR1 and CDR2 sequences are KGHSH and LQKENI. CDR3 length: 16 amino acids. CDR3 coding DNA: TGTGCCAGCTCACCTCACCGACAGGGGGAGAACACTGAAGCTTTCTTT. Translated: CASSPHRQGENTEAFF.

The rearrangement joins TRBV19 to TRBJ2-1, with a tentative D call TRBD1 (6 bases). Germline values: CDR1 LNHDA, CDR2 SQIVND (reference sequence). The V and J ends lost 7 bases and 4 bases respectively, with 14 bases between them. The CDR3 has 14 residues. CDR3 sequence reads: CASTPKGQYNEQFF. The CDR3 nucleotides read TGTGCCAGTACCCCCAAAGGACAGTACAATGAGCAGTTCTTC.

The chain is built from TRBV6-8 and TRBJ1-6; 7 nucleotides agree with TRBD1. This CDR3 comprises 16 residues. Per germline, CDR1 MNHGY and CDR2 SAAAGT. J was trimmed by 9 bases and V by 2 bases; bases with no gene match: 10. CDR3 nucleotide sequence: TGTGCCAGCAGTTACCGGGGACAGTGGGGGGGTTCACCCCTCCACTTT. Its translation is CASSYRGQWGGSPLHF.

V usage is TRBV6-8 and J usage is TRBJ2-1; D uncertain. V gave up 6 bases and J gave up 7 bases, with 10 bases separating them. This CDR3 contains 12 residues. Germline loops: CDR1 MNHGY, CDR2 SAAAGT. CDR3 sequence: CASSQGWNEQFF. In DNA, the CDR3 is TGTGCCAGCAGCCAAGGGTGGAATGAGCAGTTCTTC.

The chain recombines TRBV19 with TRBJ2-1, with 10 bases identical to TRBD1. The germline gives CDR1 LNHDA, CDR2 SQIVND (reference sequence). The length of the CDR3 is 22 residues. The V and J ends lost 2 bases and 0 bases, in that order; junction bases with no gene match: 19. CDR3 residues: CASSIFTGQGNYFPDSYNEQFF. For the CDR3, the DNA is TGTGCCAGTAGTATATTTACGGGACAGGGGAACTACTTCCCGGACTCCTACAATGAGCAGTTCTTC.

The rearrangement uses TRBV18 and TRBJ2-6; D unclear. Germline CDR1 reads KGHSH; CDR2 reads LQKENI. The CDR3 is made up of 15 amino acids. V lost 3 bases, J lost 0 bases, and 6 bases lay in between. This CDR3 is CASSPLASGANVLTF. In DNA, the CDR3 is TGTGCCAGCTCACCTCTGGCCTCTGGGGCCAACGTCCTGACTTTC.

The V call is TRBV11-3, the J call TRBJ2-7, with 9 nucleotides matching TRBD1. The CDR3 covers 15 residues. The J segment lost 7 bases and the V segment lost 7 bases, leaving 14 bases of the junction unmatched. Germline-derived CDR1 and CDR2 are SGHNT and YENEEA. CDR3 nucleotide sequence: TGTGCCAGCATCTCATGGGACAGGGACTCGGGAGAGCAGTACTTC. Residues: CASISWDRDSGEQYF.

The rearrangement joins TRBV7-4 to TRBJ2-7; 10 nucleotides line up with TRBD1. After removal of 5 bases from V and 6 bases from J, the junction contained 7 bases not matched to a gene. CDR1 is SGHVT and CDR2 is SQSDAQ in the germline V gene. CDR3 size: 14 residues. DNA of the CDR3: TGTGCCAGCAGCCGGGGACAGGGGTCGAGCGAGCAGTACTTC. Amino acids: CASSRGQGSSEQYF.

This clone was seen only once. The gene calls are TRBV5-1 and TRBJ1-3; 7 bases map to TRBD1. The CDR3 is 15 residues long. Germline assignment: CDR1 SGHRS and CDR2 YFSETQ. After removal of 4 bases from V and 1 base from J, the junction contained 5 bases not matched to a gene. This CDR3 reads CASSEMTGSGNTIYF. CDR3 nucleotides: TGCGCCAGCAGCGAAATGACAGGGTCTGGAAACACCATATATTTT.

The CDR3 protein is CASSNRVRGGYTF. The CDR3, as DNA: TGTGCCAGCAGTAACAGGGTTCGAGGAGGCTACACCTTC. The rearrangement uses TRBV6-7 and TRBJ1-2; maybe TRBD1 (6 bases). TRBV6-7 is an ORF, with its function uncertain. This CDR3 region has 13 residues. Trimming took off 5 bases at V and 8 bases at J, with 15 bases between the two ends.

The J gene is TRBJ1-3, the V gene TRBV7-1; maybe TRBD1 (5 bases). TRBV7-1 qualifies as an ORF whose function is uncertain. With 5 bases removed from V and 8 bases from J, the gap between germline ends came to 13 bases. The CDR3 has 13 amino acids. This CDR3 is CASSASGRYTIYF. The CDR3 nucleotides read TGTGCCAGCAGCGCCTCAGGGAGATACACCATATATTTT.

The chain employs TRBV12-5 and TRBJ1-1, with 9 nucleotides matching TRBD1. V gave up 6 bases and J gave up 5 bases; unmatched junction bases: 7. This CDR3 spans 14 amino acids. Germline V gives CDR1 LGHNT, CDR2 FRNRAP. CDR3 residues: CASGWTGVVTEAFF. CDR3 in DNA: TGTGCTAGTGGGTGGACAGGGGTCGTGACTGAAGCTTTCTTT.

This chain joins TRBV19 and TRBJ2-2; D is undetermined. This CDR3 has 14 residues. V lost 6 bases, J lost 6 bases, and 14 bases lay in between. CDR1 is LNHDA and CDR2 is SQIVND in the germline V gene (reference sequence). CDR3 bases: TGTGCCAGTAGAACCCGCCTAGACGCCGGGGAGCTGTTTTTT. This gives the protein CASRTRLDAGELFF. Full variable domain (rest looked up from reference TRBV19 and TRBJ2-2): DGGITQSPKYLFRKEGQNVTLSCEQNLNHDAMYWYRQDPGQGLRLIYYSQIVNDFQKGDIAEGYSVSREKKESFPLTVTSAQKNPTAFYLCASRTRLDAGELFFGEGSRLTVL.

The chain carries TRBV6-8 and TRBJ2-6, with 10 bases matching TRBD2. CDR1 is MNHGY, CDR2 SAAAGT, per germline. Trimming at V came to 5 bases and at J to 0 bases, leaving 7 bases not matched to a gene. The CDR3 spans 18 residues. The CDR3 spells CASSTRTSGNSGANVLTF. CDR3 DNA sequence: TGTGCCAGCAGTACCCGGACTAGCGGAAACTCTGGGGCCAACGTCCTGACTTTC.

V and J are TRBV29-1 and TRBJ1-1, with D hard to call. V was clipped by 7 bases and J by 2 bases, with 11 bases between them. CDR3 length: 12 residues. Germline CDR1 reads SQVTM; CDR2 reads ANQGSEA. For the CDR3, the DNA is TGCAGCGCCATCCTACTAAACACTGAAGCTTTCTTT. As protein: CSAILLNTEAFF. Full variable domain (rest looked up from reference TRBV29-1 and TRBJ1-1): SAVISQKPSRDICQRGTSLTIQCQVDSQVTMMFWYRQQPGQSLTLIATANQGSEATYESGFVIDKFPISRPNLTFSTLTVSNMSPEDSSIYLCSAILLNTEAFFGQGTRLTVV.

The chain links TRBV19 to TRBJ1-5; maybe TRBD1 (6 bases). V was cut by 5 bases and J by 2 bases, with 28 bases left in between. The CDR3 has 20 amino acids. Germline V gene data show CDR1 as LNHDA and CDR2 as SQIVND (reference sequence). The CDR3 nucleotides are TGTGCCAGTAGTGCCGCGGGTTACGGACGGAGGGGGTCTGGCAATCAGCCCCAGCATTTT. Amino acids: CASSAAGYGRRGSGNQPQHF.

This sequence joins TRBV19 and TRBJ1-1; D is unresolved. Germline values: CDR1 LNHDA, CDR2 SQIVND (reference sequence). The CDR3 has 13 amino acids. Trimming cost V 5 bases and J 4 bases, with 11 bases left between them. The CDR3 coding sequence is TGTGCCAGTAGTTCTCGAGTGGGCACTGAAGCTTTCTTT. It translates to CASSSRVGTEAFF.

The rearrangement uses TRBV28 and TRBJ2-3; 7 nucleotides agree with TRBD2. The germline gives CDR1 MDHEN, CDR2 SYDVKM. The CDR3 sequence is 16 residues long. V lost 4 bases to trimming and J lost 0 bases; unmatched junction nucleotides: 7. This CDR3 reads CASSSQAGTSTDTQYF. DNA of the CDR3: TGTGCCAGCAGTTCTCAAGCGGGAACTAGCACAGATACGCAGTATTTT.

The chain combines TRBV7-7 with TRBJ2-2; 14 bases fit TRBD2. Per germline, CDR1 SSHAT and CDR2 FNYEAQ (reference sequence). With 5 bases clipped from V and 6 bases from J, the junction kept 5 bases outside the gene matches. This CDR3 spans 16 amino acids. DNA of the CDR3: TGTGCCAGCAGCGGCCGGACTAGCGGGAGGCCCGGGGAGCTGTTTTTT. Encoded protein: CASSGRTSGRPGELFF.

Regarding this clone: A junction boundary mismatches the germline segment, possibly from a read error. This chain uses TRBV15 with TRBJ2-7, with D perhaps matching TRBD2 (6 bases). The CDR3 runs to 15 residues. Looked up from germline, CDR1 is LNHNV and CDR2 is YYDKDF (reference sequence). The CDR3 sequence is CATSRDLGGSYEQYF. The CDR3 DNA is TGTGCCACCAGCAGAGATCTGGGGGGAAGCTACGAGCAGTACTTT.